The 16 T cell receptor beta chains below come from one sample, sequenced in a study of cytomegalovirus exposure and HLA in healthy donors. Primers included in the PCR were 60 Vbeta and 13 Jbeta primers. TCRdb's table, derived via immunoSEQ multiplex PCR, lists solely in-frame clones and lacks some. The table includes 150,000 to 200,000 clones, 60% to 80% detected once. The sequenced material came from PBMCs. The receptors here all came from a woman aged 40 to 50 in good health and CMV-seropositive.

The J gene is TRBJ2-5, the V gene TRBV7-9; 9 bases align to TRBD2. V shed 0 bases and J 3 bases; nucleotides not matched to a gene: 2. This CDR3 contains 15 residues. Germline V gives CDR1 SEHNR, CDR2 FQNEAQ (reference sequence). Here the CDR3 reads CASSLAGGREETQYF. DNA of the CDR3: TGTGCCAGCAGCTTAGCTGGCGGGAGGGAAGAGACCCAGTACTTC.

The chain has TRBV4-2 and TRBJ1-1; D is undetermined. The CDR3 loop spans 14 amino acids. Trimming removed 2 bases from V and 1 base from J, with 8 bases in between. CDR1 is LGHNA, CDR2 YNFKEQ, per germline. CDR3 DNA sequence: TGTGCCAGCAGCCAATCTGAGGGGAACACTGAAGCTTTCTTT. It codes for CASSQSEGNTEAFF.

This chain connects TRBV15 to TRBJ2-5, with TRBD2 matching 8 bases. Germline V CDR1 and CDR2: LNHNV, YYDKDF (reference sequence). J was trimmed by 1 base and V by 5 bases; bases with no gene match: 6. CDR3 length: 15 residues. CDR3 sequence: CATSRQRGPQETQYF. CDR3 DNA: TGTGCCACCAGCCGTCAGCGGGGGCCCCAAGAGACCCAGTACTTC.

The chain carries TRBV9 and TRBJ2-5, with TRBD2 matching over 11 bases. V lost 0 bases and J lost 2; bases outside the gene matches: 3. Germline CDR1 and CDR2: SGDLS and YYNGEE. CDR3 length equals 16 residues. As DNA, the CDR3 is TGTGCCAGCAGCGTAGCGGCTAGCGGGGGGCAAGAGACCCAGTACTTC. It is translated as CASSVAASGGQETQYF. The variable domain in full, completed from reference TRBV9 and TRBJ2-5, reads DSGVTQTPKHLITATGQRVTLRCSPRSGDLSVYWYQQSLDQGLQFLIQYYNGEERAKGNILERFSAQQFPDLHSELNLSSLELGDSALYFCASSVAASGGQETQYFGPGTRLLVL.

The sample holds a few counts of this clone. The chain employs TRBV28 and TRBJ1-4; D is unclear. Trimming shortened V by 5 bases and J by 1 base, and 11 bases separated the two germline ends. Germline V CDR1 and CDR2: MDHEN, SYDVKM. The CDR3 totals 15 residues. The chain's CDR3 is CASSPYSGTNEKLFF. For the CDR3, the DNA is TGTGCCAGCAGTCCTTACAGTGGAACTAATGAAAAACTGTTTTTT. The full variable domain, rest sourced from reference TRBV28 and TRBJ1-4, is DVKVTQSSRYLVKRTGEKVFLECVQDMDHENMFWYRQDPGLGLRLIYFSYDVKMKEKGDIPEGYSVSREKKERFSLILESASTNQTSMYLCASSPYSGTNEKLFFGSGTQLSVL.

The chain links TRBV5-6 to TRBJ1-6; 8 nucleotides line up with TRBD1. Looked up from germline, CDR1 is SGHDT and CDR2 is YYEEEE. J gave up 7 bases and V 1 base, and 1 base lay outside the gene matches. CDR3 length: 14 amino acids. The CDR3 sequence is CASSLWTGNSPLHF. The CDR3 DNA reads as TGTGCCAGCAGCTTGTGGACAGGGAATTCACCCCTCCACTTT.

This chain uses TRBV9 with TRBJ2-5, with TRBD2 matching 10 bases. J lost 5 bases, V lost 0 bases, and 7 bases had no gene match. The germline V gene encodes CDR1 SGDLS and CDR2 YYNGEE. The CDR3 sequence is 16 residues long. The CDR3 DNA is TGTGCCAGCAGCGTAGTGCCAGCGGGAGGGCGCGAGACCCAGTACTTC. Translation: CASSVVPAGGRETQYF.

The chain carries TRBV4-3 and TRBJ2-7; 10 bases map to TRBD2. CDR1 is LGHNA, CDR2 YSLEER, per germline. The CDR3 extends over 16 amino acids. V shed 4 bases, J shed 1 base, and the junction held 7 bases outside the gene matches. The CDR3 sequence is CASSREAGGPSYEQYF. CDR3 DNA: TGCGCCAGCAGCCGAGAAGCGGGAGGGCCATCCTACGAGCAGTACTTC.

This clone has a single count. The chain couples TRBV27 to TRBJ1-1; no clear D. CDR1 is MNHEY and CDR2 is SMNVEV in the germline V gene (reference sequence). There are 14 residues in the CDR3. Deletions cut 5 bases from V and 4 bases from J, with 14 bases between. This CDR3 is CASSPGVVGTEAFF. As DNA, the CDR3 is TGTGCCAGCAGTCCCGGAGTCGTGGGCACTGAAGCTTTCTTT.

DNA of the CDR3: TGTGCCAGCAGTGAAGGCGGGACAGCACAAGAGACCCAGTACTTC. As protein: CASSEGGTAQETQYF. This chain uses TRBV2 with TRBJ2-5, with D maybe TRBD1 (7 bases). Trimming took off 1 base at V and 2 bases at J, with 11 bases between the two ends. There are 15 residues in the CDR3. The germline gives CDR1 SNHLY, CDR2 FYNNEI. The whole variable domain, filled in from reference TRBV2 and TRBJ2-5, reads EPEVTQTPSHQVTQMGQEVILRCVPISNHLYFYWYRQILGQKVEFLVSFYNNEISEKSEIFDDQFSVERPDGSNFTLKIRSTKLEDSAMYFCASSEGGTAQETQYFGPGTRLLVL.

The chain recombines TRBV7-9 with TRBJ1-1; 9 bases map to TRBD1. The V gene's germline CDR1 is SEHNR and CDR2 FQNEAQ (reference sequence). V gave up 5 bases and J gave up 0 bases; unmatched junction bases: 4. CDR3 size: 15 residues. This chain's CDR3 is CASSLTGGLNTEAFF. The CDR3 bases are TGTGCCAGCAGCCTGACAGGGGGTCTGAACACTGAAGCTTTCTTT. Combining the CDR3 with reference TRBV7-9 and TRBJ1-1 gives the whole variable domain DTGVSQNPRHKITKRGQNVTFRCDPISEHNRLYWYRQTLGQGPEFLTYFQNEAQLEKSRLLSDRFSAERPKGSFSTLEIQRTEQGDSAMYLCASSLTGGLNTEAFFGQGTRLTVV.

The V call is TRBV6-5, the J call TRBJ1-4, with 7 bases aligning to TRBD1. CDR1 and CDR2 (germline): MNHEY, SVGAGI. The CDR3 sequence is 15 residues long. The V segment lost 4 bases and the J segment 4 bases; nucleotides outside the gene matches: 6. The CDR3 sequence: CASSSGDRRNEKLFF. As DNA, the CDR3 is TGTGCCAGCAGTTCTGGGGACAGACGTAATGAAAAACTGTTTTTT.

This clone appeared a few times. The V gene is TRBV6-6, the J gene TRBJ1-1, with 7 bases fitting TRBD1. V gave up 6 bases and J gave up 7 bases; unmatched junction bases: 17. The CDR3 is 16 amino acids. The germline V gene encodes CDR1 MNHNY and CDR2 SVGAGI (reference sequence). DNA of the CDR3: TGTGCCAGCAGACTACCCCCGTACAGGGGTGACAATGAAGCTTTCTTT. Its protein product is CASRLPPYRGDNEAFF.

CDR3 in DNA: TGCGCCAGCAGCCAAGATGAGGCTAGCGGGGCCTACGAGCAGTACTTC. It codes for CASSQDEASGAYEQYF. The V and J genes are TRBV4-3 and TRBJ2-7; TRBD2 agrees at 9 bases. The V gene's germline CDR1 is LGHNA and CDR2 YSLEER. The CDR3 totals 16 residues. Trimming cost V 0 bases and J 2 bases; bases outside gene matches: 5.

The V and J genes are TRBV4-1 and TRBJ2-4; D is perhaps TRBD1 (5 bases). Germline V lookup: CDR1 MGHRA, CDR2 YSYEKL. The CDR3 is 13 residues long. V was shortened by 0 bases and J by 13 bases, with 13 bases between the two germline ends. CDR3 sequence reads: CASSQEMGPGQYF. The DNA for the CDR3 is TGCGCCAGCAGCCAAGAGATGGGGCCGGGCCAGTACTTC.

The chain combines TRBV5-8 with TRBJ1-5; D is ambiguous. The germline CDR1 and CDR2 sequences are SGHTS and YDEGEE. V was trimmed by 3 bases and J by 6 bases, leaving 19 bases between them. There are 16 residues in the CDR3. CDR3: CASSSFKSLGGQPQHF. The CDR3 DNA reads TGTGCCAGCAGCTCCTTCAAGTCCCTCGGTGGTCAGCCCCAGCATTTT.